The rows below give T cell receptor beta chains drawn from one sample of a study of blood T cell repertoires in COVID-19. Here immunoSEQ multiplex PCR was the method, and the copy in TCRdb shows in-frame clones only, minus some. The table lists 330,000 or so clones, approximately 92% of them singletons. Sequenced input: PBMCs or T cells enriched from blood (not recorded which). The receptors shown here come from a woman aged 25 to 45 who had recovered from COVID-19. The CDR3 runs from the conserved cysteine through the conserved F or W. A D gene is named only where the DNA matches it firmly. The size field is filled for only some rows; it gives once, few, many or a size class.

.	TRBV6-5	.	TRBJ1-2	TGTGCCAGCAGCCTCGGACAGAACTATGGCTACACCTTC	CASSLGQNYGYTF
.	TRBV11-2	.	TRBJ2-5	TGTGCCAGCAGCTTAGATTGGACAGACCAAGAGACCCAGTACTTC	CASSLDWTDQETQYF
.	TRBV6-5	TRBD2	TRBJ2-3	TGTGCCAGCAGTTACTTAGGACTAGGCACAGATACGCAGTATTTT	CASSYLGLGTDTQYF
.	TRBV20-1	.	TRBJ1-1	TGCAGGGGAGATGGAGGAACTGAAGCTTTCTTT	CRGDGGTEAFF
.	TRBV11-2	TRBD1	TRBJ1-4	TGTGCCAGCAGCTTAGTTGGGACAGGGTATGAAAAACTGTTTTTT	CASSLVGTGYEKLFF
.	TRBV6-2/TRBV6-3	.	TRBJ2-7	TGTGCCAGCAGTTACGGCGGGGCGCCATACGAGCAGTACTTC	CASSYGGAPYEQYF
.	TRBV7-2	TRBD1	TRBJ1-2	TGTGCCAGCAGCCAACCGGACAGGTTAAGGTCTTCGCGCGGCTACACCTTC	CASSQPDRLRSSRGYTF
.	TRBV20-1	.	TRBJ2-7	TGCAGTGGGGACTCATCCTACGAGCAGTACTTC	CSGDSSYEQYF
.	TRBV7-2	TRBD1	TRBJ2-5	TGTGCCAGCAGCTTAGTTGGGGGACAGGAGACCCAGTACTTC	CASSLVGGQETQYF
.	TRBV5-6	TRBD1	TRBJ2-7	TGTGCCAGCAGCTCGGACAGGGCGAACGAGCAGTACTTC	CASSSDRANEQYF
.	TRBV9	TRBD1	TRBJ1-3	TGTGCCAGCAGCGCCGCGGGACAGGCCGCTGGAAACACCATATATTTT	CASSAAGQAAGNTIYF
.	TRBV4-1	.	TRBJ1-3	TGCGCCAGCAGCCGCCACAGGGAAGGAGGAAACACCATATATTTT	CASSRHREGGNTIYF
.	TRBV10-3	TRBD2	TRBJ2-3	TGTGCCACCCGACCCGGGACTAGCCCAGATACGCAGTATTTT	CATRPGTSPDTQYF
.	TRBV7-3	TRBD2	TRBJ2-1	TGTGCCAGCAGCGATCGAGCGGGAGCAATGAGTCATGAGCAGTTCTTC	CASSDRAGAMSHEQFF
.	TRBV4-1	.	TRBJ2-2	TGCGCCAGCAGCCATTTGTCGGGATCCAGGGAGCTGTTTTTT	CASSHLSGSRELFF
.	TRBV2	.	TRBJ1-1	TGTGCCAGCAGCGGACAGTTCAACACTGAAGCTTTCTTT	CASSGQFNTEAFF
once	TRBV7-3	.	TRBJ2-3	TGTGCCAGCAGCTTAACGGGGCAGAGCACAGATACGCAGTATTTT	CASSLTGQSTDTQYF
.	TRBV11-2	.	TRBJ1-2	TGTGCCAGCAGCTTAGATCTGAGGGTGGGGTATGGCTACACCTTC	CASSLDLRVGYGYTF
.	TRBV24-1	.	TRBJ2-5	TGTGCCACCAGTGACTGGACACGGTCGGAGACCCAGTACTTC	CATSDWTRSETQYF
once	TRBV7-9	.	TRBJ1-1	TGTGCCAGCAGCTTAGATTTCGGGTCCCGTTCGAACACTGAAGCTTTCTTT	CASSLDFGSRSNTEAFF
.	TRBV11-2	.	TRBJ1-1	TGTGCCAGCAGCTTATACCCCGGGGGAGACAACACTGAAGCTTTCTTT	CASSLYPGGDNTEAFF
.	TRBV5-1	TRBD1	TRBJ1-2	TGCGCCAGCAGCTTGGGGGACAGCGATGGCTACACCTTC	CASSLGDSDGYTF
.	TRBV5-7	.	TRBJ2-2	TGTGCCAGCAGCTTGGGACAACACACCGGGGAGCTGTTTTTT	CASSLGQHTGELFF
.	TRBV30	TRBD2	TRBJ2-3	TGTGCCTGGAGTCCCCCGGGACTAGCGGGAGCGACGCAGTATTTT	CAWSPPGLAGATQYF
once	TRBV4-2	TRBD2	TRBJ2-3	TGTGCCAGCAGCCAAGGCGCAAGGACTAGCGGGGGGGCGAGAGATACGCAGTATTTT	CASSQGARTSGGARDTQYF
once	TRBV5-4	TRBD2	TRBJ2-3	TGTGCCAGCAGCCAAAGGCTAGCGGGCAGCACAGATACGCAGTATTTT	CASSQRLAGSTDTQYF
once	TRBV5-1	TRBD2	TRBJ2-1	TGCGCCAGCAGCTTCACTAGCGGGAGCAATGAGCAGTTCTTC	CASSFTSGSNEQFF
.	TRBV5-1	.	TRBJ1-1	TGCGCCAGCAGCCCAATGGCCGGGGGAAACACTGAAGCTTTCTTT	CASSPMAGGNTEAFF
.	TRBV7-9	TRBD1	TRBJ1-2	TGTGCCAGCAGCTCTCCGACCGGGACAGAGGGGGGCTACACCTTC	CASSSPTGTEGGYTF
.	TRBV6-5	.	TRBJ2-7	TGTGCCAGCAGCCGGGACACGACCTACGAGCAGTACTTC	CASSRDTTYEQYF
.	TRBV3-1/TRBV3-2	.	TRBJ2-2	TGTGCCAGCAGCCCCCTCGGTGGTGGTACCGGGGAGCTGTTTTTT	CASSPLGGGTGELFF
once	TRBV3-1/TRBV3-2	TRBD2	TRBJ2-1	TGTGCCAGCAGCCAGTTCGCGGGGGGGTCCGGAAATGAGCAGTTCTTC	CASSQFAGGSGNEQFF
.	TRBV5-1	TRBD1	TRBJ1-5	TGCGCCAGCCAGGCGGACAGGGGATCCAATCAGCCCCAGCATTTT	CASQADRGSNQPQHF
once	TRBV5-1	TRBD1	TRBJ2-3	TGCGCCAGCAGCTATTCTGGGACAGGGGTCCTAGATACGCAGTATTTT	CASSYSGTGVLDTQYF
once	TRBV9	TRBD1	TRBJ1-2	TGTGCCAGCAGCCAATGGCAAGGGACAGGGAGGGATGGCTACACCTTC	CASSQWQGTGRDGYTF
.	TRBV7-9	.	TRBJ1-5	TGTGCCAGCAGCTTATTGCCGGACAGCGATAGCAATCAGCCCCAGCATTTT	CASSLLPDSDSNQPQHF
.	TRBV7-9	TRBD2	TRBJ2-7	TGTGCCAGCAGCTACCGAAGCGGGAGAGGGACCTACGAGCAGTACTTC	CASSYRSGRGTYEQYF
.	TRBV18	TRBD1	TRBJ1-6	TGTGCCAGCTCACCAAAGGGACAGGCCTCTAATTCACCCCTCCACTTT	CASSPKGQASNSPLHF
.	TRBV11-2	.	TRBJ2-7	TGTGCCAGCAGCCTGCGACAAACCTCCTACGAGCAGTACTTC	CASSLRQTSYEQYF
.	TRBV11-2	.	TRBJ1-2	TGTGCCAGCAGCTTAGATAGGACAGAATATGGCTACACCTTC	CASSLDRTEYGYTF
.	TRBV15	TRBD1	TRBJ2-5	TGTGCCACCAGCAGACCGGGACAGGGCCGAGAGACCCAGTACTTC	CATSRPGQGRETQYF
.	TRBV7-9	TRBD2	TRBJ2-7	TGTGCCAGCAGCTTACTCGTGGGGCGGCAAGCGGGGGTTTCCTACGAGCAGTACTTC	CASSLLVGRQAGVSYEQYF
.	TRBV5-4	.	TRBJ2-7	TGTGCCAGCAGCTCCGCAGGGTACGAGCAGTACTTC	CASSSAGYEQYF
.	TRBV4-3	.	TRBJ1-2	TGCGCCAGCAGCCAAGTTCAGGGCTATGGCTACACCTTC	CASSQVQGYGYTF
.	TRBV12-3/TRBV12-4	.	TRBJ2-7	TGTGCCAGCAGTCTCGCCGGGGGCGAGCAGTACTTC	CASSLAGGEQYF
.	TRBV30	TRBD2	TRBJ2-7	TGTGCCTGGACGGGGGGGTACGAGCAGTACTTC	CAWTGGYEQYF
once	TRBV5-1	.	TRBJ1-2	TGCGCCAGCAGCTTGGAAGCAGGGGTCGGCTACACCTTC	CASSLEAGVGYTF
.	TRBV9	TRBD2	TRBJ2-1	TGTGCCAGCAGCGCGACTAGCGGGGGGGTGGATGAGCAGTTCTTC	CASSATSGGVDEQFF
.	TRBV5-1	.	TRBJ2-5	TGCGCCAGCAGCTTGGCAGCAATAGCCGAGACCCAGTACTTC	CASSLAAIAETQYF
.	TRBV21-1	.	TRBJ1-1	TGTGCCAGCAGCAGCGTCCCGGGCACTGAAGCTTTCTTT	CASSSVPGTEAFF
.	TRBV7-3	TRBD2	TRBJ2-1	TGTGCCAGCAGCTCGAGCGGGAGTTCGAACAATGAGCAGTTCTTC	CASSSSGSSNNEQFF